Presented here are 30 T cell receptor beta chains from one specimen sequenced in a study of shared clonotypes between healthy human individuals. Naive CD8 cells lacked CD45RO, underwent positive selection for CCR7 and left out terminally differentiated effector memory CD45RA+ cells. Generated by immunoSEQ multiplex PCR, the TCRdb table keeps only in-frame clones and is missing some. The sample lists hundreds of thousands of clones; roughly 96% were seen once. The material sequenced was naive CD8+ T cells sorted from blood. Source of these receptors: a woman in her twenties or thirties in good health.

This chain joins TRBV11-2 and TRBJ1-1; D unresolved. CDR1 is SGHAT and CDR2 is FQNNGV in the germline V gene. CDR3 length: 13 amino acids. Trimming removed 6 bases at V and 6 bases at J, with 14 bases between. The chain's CDR3 is CASSYDGGPEAFF. In DNA form, the CDR3 reads TGTGCCAGCAGTTACGACGGCGGTCCTGAAGCTTTCTTT.

The gene calls are TRBV30 and TRBJ2-1, with D perhaps assigned TRBD1 or TRBD2 (5 bases each). Germline assignment: CDR1 GTSNPN and CDR2 SVGIG (reference sequence). The V end lost 3 bases, the J end lost 6 bases, and 12 bases lay between the germline ends. The CDR3 extends over 13 amino acids. The CDR3 region is CAWRGTWGNEQFF. CDR3 in DNA: TGTGCCTGGAGGGGGACCTGGGGCAATGAGCAGTTCTTC.

This clone was observed a few times. The V call is TRBV4-1, the J call TRBJ1-3, with D perhaps matching TRBD1 (5 bases). This CDR3 is built from 15 residues. V lost 4 bases and J lost 3, with 13 bases in between. Germline V gene sequence: CDR1 MGHRA, CDR2 YSYEKL. CDR3 loop: CASSRSVGDGNTIYF. CDR3 in DNA: TGCGCCAGCAGCCGGAGTGTGGGGGATGGAAACACCATATATTTT.

The chain combines TRBV7-9 with TRBJ2-2; the D gene is possibly TRBD2 (6 bases). The germline V gene encodes CDR1 SEHNR and CDR2 FQNEAQ (reference sequence). The CDR3 is made up of 14 amino acids. The germline V and J ends were trimmed by 3 bases and 1 base, with 6 bases remaining between them. The CDR3 DNA reads as TGTGCCAGCAGCTTTAGCGGGAACACCGGGGAGCTGTTTTTT. As protein: CASSFSGNTGELFF.

The J gene is TRBJ2-5, the V gene TRBV2; D gene ambiguous. The DNA end favors TRBJ2-7, so the J call may be wrong. The CDR3 runs to 13 residues. The germline V gene encodes CDR1 SNHLY and CDR2 FYNNEI. The DNA for the CDR3 is TGTGCCGGTACGTGGGCATTCTCCTACGAGCAGTACTTC. Its translation: CAGTWAFSYEQYF.

Concerning this clone: Additional DNA sequences in this sample encode the identical CDR3. This chain links TRBV5-8 with TRBJ2-5, with D possibly matching TRBD2 (5 bases). The CDR3 is made up of 13 amino acids. Germline V CDR1 and CDR2: SGHTS, YDEGEE. V was trimmed by 0 bases and J by 3 bases, leaving 6 bases between them. The CDR3 spells CASSLDGEETQYF. In DNA, the CDR3 is TGTGCCAGCAGCTTGGACGGGGAAGAGACCCAGTACTTC.

This sequence joins TRBV5-4 and TRBJ1-1; 7 bases fit TRBD1. Germline trimming cut 4 bases from V and 5 bases from J; bases unmatched to any gene: 5. Germline loops: CDR1 SGHNT, CDR2 YYREEE (reference sequence). CDR3 length: 13 amino acids. CDR3 region: CASSQGQWTEAFF. The CDR3 DNA reads TGTGCCAGCAGCCAGGGACAGTGGACTGAAGCTTTCTTT.

The rearrangement links TRBV9 to TRBJ2-3; D gene unclear. The V gene lost 3 bases and the J gene lost 7 bases, with 12 bases spanning the gap. CDR1 and CDR2 (germline): SGDLS, YYNGEE. CDR3 length: 13 residues. For the CDR3, the DNA is TGTGCCAGCAGCGCCAGATTGTCGCATACGCAGTATTTT. This sequence encodes CASSARLSHTQYF.

The chain uses TRBV19 and TRBJ1-5; D is ambiguous. V was trimmed by 6 bases and J by 1 base, leaving 19 bases between them. CDR3 length: 17 amino acids. The V gene's germline CDR1 is LNHDA and CDR2 SQIVND (reference sequence). The CDR3 DNA follows: TGTGCCAGTAGCCGCGACTCGGGGTCGAGGAGCAATCAGCCCCAGCATTTT. This sequence encodes CASSRDSGSRSNQPQHF.

The chain joins TRBV6-1 to TRBJ1-5, with D unresolved. With 5 bases removed from V and 5 bases from J, the gap between germline ends came to 10 bases. The CDR3 spans 13 residues. Germline V gene lookup returns CDR1 MNHNS and CDR2 SASEGT. CDR3 in DNA: TGTGCCAGCAGTCTGTCTTTCTATCAGCCCCAGCATTTT. It is translated as CASSLSFYQPQHF.

The chain recombines TRBV4-1 with TRBJ2-1; D possibly matches TRBD1 or TRBD2 (5 bases each). The ends were cut back, 4 bases at V and 5 bases at J, with 9 bases in the middle. Germline loops: CDR1 MGHRA, CDR2 YSYEKL. This CDR3 comprises 13 residues. CDR3 protein: CASSLGANNEQFF. CDR3 DNA: TGCGCCAGCAGCCTCGGGGCGAACAATGAGCAGTTCTTC.

The V gene is TRBV27, the J gene TRBJ1-2; D perhaps matches TRBD1 (6 bases). V was trimmed by 3 bases and J by 2 bases, leaving 10 bases between them. Germline-derived CDR1 and CDR2 are MNHEY and SMNVEV (reference sequence). The CDR3 totals 14 residues. The CDR3: CASSFLGANYGYTF. CDR3 sequence (DNA): TGTGCCAGCAGTTTTCTGGGGGCGAACTATGGCTACACCTTC.

The rearrangement uses TRBV5-1 and TRBJ2-7; D uncertain. CDR1 is SGHRS and CDR2 is YFSETQ in the germline V gene. Trimming cost V 4 bases and J 2 bases, with 7 bases left between them. This CDR3 spans 12 amino acids. The CDR3 DNA is TGCGCCAGCAGCCTGGACGCCTACGAGCAGTACTTC. It is translated as CASSLDAYEQYF.

The chain carries TRBV6-5 and TRBJ2-7; TRBD2 matches at 11 bases. Per the germline V gene, CDR1 is MNHEY and CDR2 is SVGAGI. The CDR3 length is 15 residues. Trimming cost V 6 bases and J 3 bases; bases outside gene matches: 7. DNA for the CDR3: TGTGCCAGCAGGAAGGGACTAGCGGACTACTACGAGCAGTACTTC. It yields the protein CASRKGLADYYEQYF.

CDR3 residues: CASSFGNRLSYEQYF. CDR3 bases: TGTGCCAGCAGTTTTGGAAACAGGCTATCCTACGAGCAGTACTTC. The chain recombines TRBV28 with TRBJ2-7; D may be TRBD1 (5 bases). Germline lookup yields CDR1 MDHEN and CDR2 SYDVKM. This CDR3 comprises 15 residues. V was cut by 3 bases and J by 1 base, with 13 bases left in between.

V gene TRBV28 combines with J gene TRBJ1-2; 11 nucleotides agree with TRBD1. The V gene end was trimmed by 5 bases and the J gene end by 3 bases; junction bases not matched to a gene: 5. The CDR3 has 15 residues. Looked up from germline, CDR1 is MDHEN and CDR2 is SYDVKM. For the CDR3, the DNA is TGTGCCAGCAGTCCGGGACAGGGGGGTCACTATGGCTACACCTTC. Protein product: CASSPGQGGHYGYTF.

The rearrangement uses TRBV4-1 and TRBJ1-6; D is ambiguous. CDR3 length: 13 amino acids. Trimming shortened V by 0 bases and J by 13 bases, and 10 bases separated the two germline ends. The germline gives CDR1 MGHRA, CDR2 YSYEKL. Here the CDR3 reads CASSQDRREPLHF. Here the CDR3 DNA reads TGCGCCAGCAGCCAAGATAGGCGGGAGCCCCTCCACTTT.

This sequence joins TRBV28 and TRBJ1-2, with 9 bases matching TRBD1. Trimming took 5 bases from V and 7 from J; bases not matched to a gene: 14. The CDR3 sequence is 16 residues long. Germline-derived CDR1 and CDR2 are MDHEN and SYDVKM. The CDR3 DNA follows: TGTGCCAGCAGTGACCCTAAACGACAGGGGGGGTTTGGCTACACCTTC. Protein sequence: CASSDPKRQGGFGYTF.

The rearrangement joins TRBV5-4 to TRBJ1-1, with D maybe TRBD1 (6 bases). Looked up from germline, CDR1 is SGHNT and CDR2 is YYREEE (reference sequence). The CDR3 is 13 residues long. The germline V and J ends were trimmed by 5 bases and 5 bases, with 13 bases remaining between them. The CDR3 DNA is TGTGCCAGCAGGTCTGACAGGTGGACTGAAGCTTTCTTT. It specifies CASRSDRWTEAFF.

V usage is TRBV2 and J usage is TRBJ1-3; no definite D call. The length of the CDR3 is 13 residues. The ends were cut back, 7 bases at V and 4 bases at J, with 11 bases in the middle. The V gene's germline CDR1 is SNHLY and CDR2 FYNNEI. The CDR3 nucleotides are TGTGCCAGCACCCCCGAAGTCGGAAACACCATATATTTT. It specifies CASTPEVGNTIYF.

This rearrangement joins TRBV2 to TRBJ2-3, with 7 bases lining up with TRBD2. V was clipped by 6 bases and J by 0 bases; unmatched bases: 9. The germline gives CDR1 SNHLY, CDR2 FYNNEI. The CDR3 runs 16 residues. CDR3 sequence: CASRGERGHSTDTQYF. The CDR3 nucleotides read TGTGCCAGCAGGGGGGAGCGGGGCCATAGCACAGATACGCAGTATTTT.

V is TRBV6-1 and J is TRBJ2-3; 9 bases map to TRBD2. With 4 bases clipped from V and 2 bases from J, the junction kept 1 base outside the gene matches. The CDR3 is 14 amino acids. Germline CDR1 reads MNHNS; CDR2 reads SASEGT. CDR3 nucleotide sequence: TGTGCCAGCAGTGGACTAGCGGCCACAGATACGCAGTATTTT. This gives the protein CASSGLAATDTQYF.

The rearrangement uses TRBV13 and TRBJ1-4; no clear D. The germline V gene encodes CDR1 PRHDT and CDR2 FYEKMQ (reference sequence). Trimming took 3 bases from V and 0 from J, leaving 5 bases between them. The CDR3 length is 14 residues. The CDR3 reads CASSFLATNEKLFF. In DNA, the CDR3 is TGTGCCAGCAGCTTCCTTGCAACTAATGAAAAACTGTTTTTT.

The genes are TRBV6-4 and TRBJ1-1; D is undetermined. Per the germline V gene, CDR1 is MRHNA and CDR2 is SNTAGT. Trimming left V 3 bases short and J 5 bases short, with 7 bases between. The CDR3 runs to 12 residues. The CDR3 is CASSEPGTEAFF. For the CDR3, the DNA is TGTGCCAGCAGTGAGCCGGGGACTGAAGCTTTCTTT.

V usage is TRBV5-6 and J usage is TRBJ1-1; a possible D gene is TRBD1 (6 bases). The CDR3 has 17 amino acids. Trimming removed 4 bases at V and 3 bases at J, with 22 bases between. Germline-derived CDR1 and CDR2 are SGHDT and YYEEEE. CDR3 sequence reads: CASSLMGGGRVDTEAFF. The CDR3 nucleotides are TGTGCCAGCAGCCTGATGGGCGGGGGCAGGGTTGACACTGAAGCTTTCTTT.

This sequence joins TRBV28 and TRBJ2-3; D may be TRBD2 (5 bases). The V end was cut by 3 bases, the J end by 5 bases, with 6 bases between. Germline V gene lookup returns CDR1 MDHEN and CDR2 SYDVKM. The CDR3 spans 12 residues. CDR3 amino acids: CASSFRGDTQYF. The CDR3 region has the DNA TGTGCCAGCAGTTTTCGGGGAGATACGCAGTATTTT.

About this clone itself: The same CDR3 is also encoded by other DNA sequences in this sample. This sequence joins TRBV19 and TRBJ2-1; D may be TRBD1 or TRBD2 (5 bases each). The germline V and J ends were trimmed by 5 bases and 4 bases, with 9 bases remaining between them. The CDR3 contains 13 residues. Per the germline V gene, CDR1 is LNHDA and CDR2 is SQIVND (reference sequence). CDR3 region: CASSGGSYNEQFF. CDR3 bases: TGTGCCAGTAGTGGGGGATCTTACAATGAGCAGTTCTTC.

The chain links TRBV28 to TRBJ1-2, with 8 bases fitting TRBD1. Germline CDR1 MDHEN, CDR2 SYDVKM. V gave up 7 bases and J gave up 1 base; unmatched junction bases: 8. The CDR3 spans 15 residues. Written as DNA, the CDR3 is TGTGCCAGCATTCCGGGACAGGAGAATAACTATGGCTACACCTTC. Translated: CASIPGQENNYGYTF.

Note on this clone: The same CDR3 is also encoded by other DNA sequences in this sample. The chain links TRBV27 to TRBJ2-2; D gene ambiguous. Germline CDR1 is MNHEY and CDR2 is SMNVEV (reference sequence). Trimming removed 5 bases at V and 0 bases at J, with 7 bases between. This CDR3 has 14 amino acids. CDR3 in amino acids: CASSLSANTGELFF. CDR3 nucleotides: TGTGCCAGCAGTCTGAGCGCGAACACCGGGGAGCTGTTTTTT.

The rearrangement links TRBV28 to TRBJ2-2; D remains unclear. CDR3 length: 15 amino acids. Between the trimmed V and J ends, which lost 2 bases and 1 base, there was a span of 8 bases. Germline V gene sequence: CDR1 MDHEN, CDR2 SYDVKM. Written as DNA, the CDR3 is TGTGCCAGCAGTTTACTTACACTGAACACCGGGGAGCTGTTTTTT. This encodes CASSLLTLNTGELFF.